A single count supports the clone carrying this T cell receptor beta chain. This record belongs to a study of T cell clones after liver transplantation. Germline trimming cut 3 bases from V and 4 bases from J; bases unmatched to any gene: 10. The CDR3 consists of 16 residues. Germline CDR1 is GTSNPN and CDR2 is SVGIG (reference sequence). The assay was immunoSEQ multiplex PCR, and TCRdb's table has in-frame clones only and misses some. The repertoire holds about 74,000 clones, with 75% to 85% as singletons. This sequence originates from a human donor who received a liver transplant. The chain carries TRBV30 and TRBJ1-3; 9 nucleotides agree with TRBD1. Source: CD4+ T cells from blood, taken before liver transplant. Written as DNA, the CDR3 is TGTGCCTGGAGGAATACCGGGACAGGGTGGGGAAACACCATATATTTT. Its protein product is CAWRNTGTGWGNTIYF.